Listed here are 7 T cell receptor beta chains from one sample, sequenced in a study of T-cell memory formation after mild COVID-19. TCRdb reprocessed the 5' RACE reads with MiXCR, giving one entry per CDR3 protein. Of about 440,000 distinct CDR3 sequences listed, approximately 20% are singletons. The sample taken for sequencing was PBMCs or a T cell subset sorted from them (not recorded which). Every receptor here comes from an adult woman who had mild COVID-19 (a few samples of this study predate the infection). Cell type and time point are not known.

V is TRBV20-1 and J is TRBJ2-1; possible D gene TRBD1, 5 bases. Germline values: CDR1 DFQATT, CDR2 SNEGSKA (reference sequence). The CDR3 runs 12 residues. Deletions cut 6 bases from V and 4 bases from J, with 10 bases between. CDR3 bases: TGCAGTGCAATTGACAGATACAATGAGCAGTTCTTC. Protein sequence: CSAIDRYNEQFF.

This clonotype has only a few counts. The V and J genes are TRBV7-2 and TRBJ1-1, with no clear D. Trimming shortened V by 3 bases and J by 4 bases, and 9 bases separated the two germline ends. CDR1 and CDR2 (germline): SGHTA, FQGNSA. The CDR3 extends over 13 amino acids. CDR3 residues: CASSFDTTTEAFF. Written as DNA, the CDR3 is TGTGCCAGCAGCTTTGATACAACCACTGAAGCTTTCTTT. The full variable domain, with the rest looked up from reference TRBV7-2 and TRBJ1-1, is GAGVSQSPSNKVTEKGKDVELRCDPISGHTALYWYRQSLGQGLEFLIYFQGNSAPDKSGLPSDRFSAERTGGSVSTLTIQRTQQEDSAVYLCASSFDTTTEAFFGQGTRLTVV.

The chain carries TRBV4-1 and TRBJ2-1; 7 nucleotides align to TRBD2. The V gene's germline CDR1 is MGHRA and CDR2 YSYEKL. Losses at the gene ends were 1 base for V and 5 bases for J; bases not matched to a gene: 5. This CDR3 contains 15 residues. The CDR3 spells CASSQASGKNNEQFF. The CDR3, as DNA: TGCGCCAGCAGCCAAGCGAGCGGGAAGAACAATGAGCAGTTCTTC.

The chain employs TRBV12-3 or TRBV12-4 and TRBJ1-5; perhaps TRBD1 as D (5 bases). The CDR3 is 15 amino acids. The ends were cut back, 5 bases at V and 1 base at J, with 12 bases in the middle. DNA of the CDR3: TGTGCCAGCAGTAGGGACGGAAAAAGCAATCAGCCCCAGCATTTT. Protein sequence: CASSRDGKSNQPQHF.

The CDR3 DNA is TGTGCCATCAGTGCCTCGGGGGCTGGGGCCAACGTCCTGACTTTC. It specifies CAISASGAGANVLTF. V is TRBV10-3 and J is TRBJ2-6; D possibly corresponds to TRBD2 (6 bases). Trimming cost V 4 bases and J 2 bases, with 9 bases left between them. The germline CDR1 and CDR2 sequences are ENHRY and SYGVKD. CDR3 length equals 15 residues.

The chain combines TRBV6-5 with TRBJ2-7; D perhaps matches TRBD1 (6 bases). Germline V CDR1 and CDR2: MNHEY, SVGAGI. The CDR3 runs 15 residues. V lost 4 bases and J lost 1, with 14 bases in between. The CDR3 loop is CASSSSGVPSYEQYF. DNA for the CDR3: TGTGCCAGCAGTTCGTCAGGGGTGCCTTCCTACGAGCAGTACTTC.

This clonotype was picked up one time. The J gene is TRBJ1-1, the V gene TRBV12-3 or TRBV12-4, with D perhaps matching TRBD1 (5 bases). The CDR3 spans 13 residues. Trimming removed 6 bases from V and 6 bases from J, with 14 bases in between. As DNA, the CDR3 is TGTGCCAGCAGCCCCCAAAAGGGGCCTGAAGCTTTCTTT. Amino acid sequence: CASSPQKGPEAFF.